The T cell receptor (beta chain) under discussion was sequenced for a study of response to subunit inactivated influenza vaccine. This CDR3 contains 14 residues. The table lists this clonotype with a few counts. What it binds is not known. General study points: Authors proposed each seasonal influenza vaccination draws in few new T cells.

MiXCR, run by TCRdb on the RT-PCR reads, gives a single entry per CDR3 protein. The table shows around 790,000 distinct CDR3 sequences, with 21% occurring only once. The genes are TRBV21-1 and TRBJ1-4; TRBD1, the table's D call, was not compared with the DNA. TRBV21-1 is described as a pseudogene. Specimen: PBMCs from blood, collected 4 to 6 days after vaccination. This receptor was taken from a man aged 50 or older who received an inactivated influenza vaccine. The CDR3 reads CAYGVRGDGEKLFF. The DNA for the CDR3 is TGTGCCTACGGGGTGAGGGGTGACGGTGAAAAACTGTTTTTT.